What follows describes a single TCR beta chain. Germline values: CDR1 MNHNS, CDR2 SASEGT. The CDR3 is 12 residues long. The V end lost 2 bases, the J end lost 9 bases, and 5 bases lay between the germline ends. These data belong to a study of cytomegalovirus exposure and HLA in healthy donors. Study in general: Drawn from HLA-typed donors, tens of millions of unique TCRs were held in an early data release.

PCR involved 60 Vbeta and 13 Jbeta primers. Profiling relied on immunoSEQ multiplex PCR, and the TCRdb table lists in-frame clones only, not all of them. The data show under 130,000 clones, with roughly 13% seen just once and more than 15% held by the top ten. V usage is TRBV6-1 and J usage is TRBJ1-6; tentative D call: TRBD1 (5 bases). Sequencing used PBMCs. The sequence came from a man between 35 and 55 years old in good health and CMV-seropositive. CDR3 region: CASSEQGSPLHF. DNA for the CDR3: TGTGCCAGCAGTGAACAGGGTTCACCCCTCCACTTT.